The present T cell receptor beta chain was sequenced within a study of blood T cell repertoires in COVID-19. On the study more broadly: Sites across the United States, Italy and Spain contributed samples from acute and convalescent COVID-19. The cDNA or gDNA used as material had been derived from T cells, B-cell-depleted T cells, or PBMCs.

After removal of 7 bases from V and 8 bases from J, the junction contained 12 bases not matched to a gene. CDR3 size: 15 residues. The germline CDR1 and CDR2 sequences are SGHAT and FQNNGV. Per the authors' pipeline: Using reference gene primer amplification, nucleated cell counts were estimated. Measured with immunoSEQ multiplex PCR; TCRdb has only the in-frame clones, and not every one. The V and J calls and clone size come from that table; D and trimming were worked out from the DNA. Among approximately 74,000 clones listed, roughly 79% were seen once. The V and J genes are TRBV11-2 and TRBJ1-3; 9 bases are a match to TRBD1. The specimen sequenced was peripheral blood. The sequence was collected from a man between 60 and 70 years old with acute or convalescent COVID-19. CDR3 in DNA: TGTGCCAGCACCACTTTACGTCGGACAGGGGACACCATATATTTT. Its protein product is CASTTLRRTGDTIYF. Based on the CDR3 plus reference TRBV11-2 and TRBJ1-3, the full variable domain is EAGVAQSPRYKIIEKRQSVAFWCNPISGHATLYWYQQILGQGPKLLIQFQNNGVVDDSQLPKDRFSAERLKGVDSTLKIQPAKLEDSAVYLCASTTLRRTGDTIYFGEGSWLTVV.